This T cell receptor (beta chain) was captured by sequencing in a study of blood T cell repertoires in COVID-19. In the study overall: Some COVID-19 samples were acute and others convalescent; all came from the United States, Italy and Spain. PBMCs, B-cell-depleted T cells, or T cells provided the cDNA or gDNA that made up the material.

As handled by the study authors: Estimation of nucleated cell counts was performed using reference gene primer amplification. TCRdb's copy holds only in-frame clones and misses some; the assay was immunoSEQ multiplex PCR. That table supplies the V and J calls and clone size; D and trimming were determined from the DNA. The sample records about 350,000 clones, about 90% being singletons. V lost 6 bases, J lost 3 bases, and 14 bases lay in between. This CDR3 has 14 amino acids. Per the germline V gene, CDR1 is WSHSY and CDR2 is SAAADI. This receptor was taken from a woman aged 18-30 years who had recovered from COVID-19. Specimen: peripheral blood. V is TRBV10-2 and J is TRBJ1-1; perhaps TRBD1 as D (5 bases). CDR3 bases: TGCGCCAGCAGGGGGGGGGACCGGTACACTGAAGCTTTCTTT. It encodes CASRGGDRYTEAFF.